Below are 4 T cell receptor beta chains sequenced from a single sample in a study of identical twins. Each CDR3 protein is one row after TCRdb ran MiXCR on the 5' RACE reads. This table holds 450,000 or so distinct CDR3 sequences, 20% to 30% found once. Separately, the same data were catalogued under a study of T cells expressing NK-cell markers.

Sequencing was performed on CD4+ T cells sorted from blood. These receptors all come from a woman in her late teens or twenties in good health.

This chain connects TRBV7-6 to TRBJ2-3, with 14 bases aligning to TRBD2. The CDR3 runs 16 residues. The V segment lost 3 bases and the J segment 6 bases; nucleotides outside the gene matches: 5. Germline CDR1 reads SGHVS; CDR2 reads FNYEAQ. The CDR3 loop reads CASSLGLAGARDTQYF. Here the CDR3 DNA reads TGTGCCAGCAGCTTGGGACTAGCGGGAGCTCGGGATACGCAGTATTTT. Complete variable domain (other parts from reference TRBV7-6 and TRBJ2-3): GAGVSQSPRYKVTKRGQDVALRCDPISGHVSLYWYRQALGQGPEFLTYFNYEAQQDKSGLPNDRFSAERPEGSISTLTIQRTEQRDSAMYRCASSLGLAGARDTQYFGPGTRLTVL.

The chain couples TRBV6-1 to TRBJ2-5; TRBD1 or TRBD2 may be the D gene (6 bases each). The germline V gene encodes CDR1 MNHNS and CDR2 SASEGT. V dropped 8 bases and J dropped 2 bases, with 21 bases sitting between them. The CDR3 length is 16 residues. The CDR3 loop is CASGRTAKSDQETQYF. The CDR3, as DNA: TGTGCCAGCGGGAGGACAGCGAAGAGCGATCAAGAGACCCAGTACTTC.

This chain uses TRBV5-1 with TRBJ2-1; 13 bases map to TRBD2. V trimming: 4 bases; J trimming: 0 bases; junction bases outside the gene matches: 7. Germline V gene sequence: CDR1 SGHRS, CDR2 YFSETQ. The CDR3 totals 18 residues. The CDR3, as DNA: TGCGCCAGCAGCGGGGGAACTAGCGGGAGGGCCTCCTACAATGAGCAGTTCTTC. Amino acids: CASSGGTSGRASYNEQFF.

The V call is TRBV20-1, the J call TRBJ2-3; the match to TRBD1 covers 8 bases. V gave up 2 bases and J gave up 3 bases; unmatched junction bases: 7. Germline-derived CDR1 and CDR2 are DFQATT and SNEGSKA (reference sequence). This CDR3 has 15 amino acids. In DNA, the CDR3 is TGCAGTGCTAGACAGGGGGCGTCGTGGACAGATACGCAGTATTTT. This gives the protein CSARQGASWTDTQYF.